A single TCR beta chain is shown here with its context. This sample was taken from a study of cytomegalovirus exposure and HLA in healthy donors. PCR involved 60 Vbeta and 13 Jbeta primers. Data came from immunoSEQ multiplex PCR; TCRdb stores just in-frame clones and leaves some out. The table has around 100,000 clones, roughly three quarters seen once. The CDR3 spans 16 residues. What was sequenced was PBMCs. The V and J genes are TRBV1 and TRBJ2-5; no DNA check was done on the table's D call, TRBD2. The J call may be faulty, since TRBJ2-7 better matches the DNA end. TRBV1 is assigned pseudogene status. The TCR originated in a woman aged 60-70 years in good health and CMV-seropositive. The CDR3, as DNA: TGCACCAGCAGCCAAGATTCTTGCGGGAAGGACTACGAGCAGTACTTC. Its translation: CTSSQDSCGKDYEQYF.